The entry below describes one T cell receptor beta chain. Its antigen is unknown. Assay used: immunoSEQ multiplex PCR; TCRdb lists only in-frame clones, some missing. The sample lists hundreds of thousands of clones, roughly 91% occurring once. This CDR3 comprises 14 residues. Between the trimmed V and J ends, which lost 8 bases and 1 base, there was a span of 15 bases. Germline V gene sequence: CDR1 SGHVS, CDR2 FQNEAQ. This sample is part of a study of shared clonotypes between healthy human individuals. Nashville, Tennessee was home to all donors, each a Caucasian adult. Findings and limits, study-wide: Genetic and exposure-history diversity was limited by the few donors.

The chain couples TRBV7-8 to TRBJ2-7; possibly TRBD2 for D (6 bases). This TCR was sampled from a young man in good health. Sequenced: memory CD8+ T cells sorted from blood. Subset indicated: CD45RO+ cells pooled with CCR7-negative TemRA cells. This chain's CDR3 is CASAGPGRSYEQYF. The CDR3 DNA sequence: TGTGCCAGCGCGGGACCCGGCCGGTCCTACGAGCAGTACTTC.